This T cell receptor beta chain stems from a study of blood T cell repertoires in COVID-19. Study in general: Sources were T cells, B-cell-depleted T cells, or PBMCs; the material itself was cDNA or gDNA.

Profiled with immunoSEQ multiplex PCR; TCRdb holds only in-frame clones, not every one. The data hold about 250,000 clones, with approximately 89% observed a single time. Recruitment covered about 26 US areas and drew participants whose ages spanned roughly 18 to 100 years. The CDR3 is 21 residues long. Trimming took off 6 bases at V and 1 base at J, with 28 bases between the two ends. Germline CDR1 is MNHNY and CDR2 is SVGAGI (reference sequence). Sequencing was performed on PBMCs or T cells enriched from blood (not recorded which). The chain carries TRBV6-6 and TRBJ2-6, with D possibly matching TRBD2 (6 bases). The receptor was derived from a woman younger than 45 with acute COVID-19. This CDR3 reads CASSHRRDEGPSLSGANVLTF. DNA of the CDR3: TGTGCCAGCAGCCACCGGAGGGACGAGGGGCCGAGCCTATCTGGGGCCAACGTCCTGACTTTC.